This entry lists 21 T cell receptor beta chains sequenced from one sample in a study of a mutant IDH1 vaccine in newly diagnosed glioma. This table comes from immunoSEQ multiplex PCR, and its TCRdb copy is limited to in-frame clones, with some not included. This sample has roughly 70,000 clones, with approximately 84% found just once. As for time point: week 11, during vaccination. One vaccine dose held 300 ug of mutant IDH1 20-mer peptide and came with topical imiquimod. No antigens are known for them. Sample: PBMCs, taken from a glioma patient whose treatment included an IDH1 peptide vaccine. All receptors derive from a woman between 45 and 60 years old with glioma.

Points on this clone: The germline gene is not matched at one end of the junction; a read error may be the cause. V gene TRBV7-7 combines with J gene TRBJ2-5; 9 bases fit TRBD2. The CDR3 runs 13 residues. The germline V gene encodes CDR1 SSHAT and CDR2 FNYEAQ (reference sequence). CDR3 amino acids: CASSLGLAETQYF. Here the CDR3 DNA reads TGTGCTAGCAGCCTTGGACTAGCGGAGACCCAGTACTTC. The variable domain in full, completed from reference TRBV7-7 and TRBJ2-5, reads GAGVSQSPRYKVTKRGQDVTLRCDPISSHATLYWYQQALGQGPEFLTYFNYEAQPDKSGLPSDRFSAERPEGSISTLTIQRTEQRDSAMYRCASSLGLAETQYFGPGTRLLVL.

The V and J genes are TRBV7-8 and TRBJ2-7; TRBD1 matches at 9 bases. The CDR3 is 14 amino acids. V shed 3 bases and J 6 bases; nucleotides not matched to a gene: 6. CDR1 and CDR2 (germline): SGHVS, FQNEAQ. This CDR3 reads CASSLRTGAIEQYF. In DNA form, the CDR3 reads TGTGCCAGCAGCTTGCGGACAGGGGCTATCGAGCAGTACTTC.

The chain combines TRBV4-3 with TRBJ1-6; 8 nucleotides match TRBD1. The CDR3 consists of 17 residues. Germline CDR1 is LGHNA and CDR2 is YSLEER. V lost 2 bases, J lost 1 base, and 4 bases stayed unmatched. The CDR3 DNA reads TGCGCCAGCAGCCAACAGGGGGCAGGGTCCTATAATTCACCCCTCCACTTT. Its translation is CASSQQGAGSYNSPLHF.

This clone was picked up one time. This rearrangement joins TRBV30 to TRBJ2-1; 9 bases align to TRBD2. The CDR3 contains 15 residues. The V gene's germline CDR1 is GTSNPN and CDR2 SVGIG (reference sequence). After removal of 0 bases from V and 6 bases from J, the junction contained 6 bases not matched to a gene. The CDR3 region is CAWSVLAGGPNEQFF. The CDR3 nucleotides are TGTGCCTGGAGTGTACTGGCGGGGGGGCCCAATGAGCAGTTCTTC.

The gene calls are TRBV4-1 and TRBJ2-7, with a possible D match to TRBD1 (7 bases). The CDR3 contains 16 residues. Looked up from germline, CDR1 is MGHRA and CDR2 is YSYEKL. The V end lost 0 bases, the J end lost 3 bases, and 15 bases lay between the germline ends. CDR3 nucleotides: TGCGCCAGCAGCCAAGACGCGGGGACAGACTACTACGAGCAGTACTTC. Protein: CASSQDAGTDYYEQYF.

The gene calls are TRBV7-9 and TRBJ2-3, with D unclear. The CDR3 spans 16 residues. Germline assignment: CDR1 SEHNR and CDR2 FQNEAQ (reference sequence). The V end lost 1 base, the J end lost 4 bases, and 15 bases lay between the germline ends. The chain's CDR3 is CASSLGTGLKADTQYF. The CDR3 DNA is TGTGCCAGCAGCTTAGGTACCGGCCTAAAGGCAGATACGCAGTATTTT. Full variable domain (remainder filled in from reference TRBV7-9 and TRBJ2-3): DTGVSQNPRHKITKRGQNVTFRCDPISEHNRLYWYRQTLGQGPEFLTYFQNEAQLEKSRLLSDRFSAERPKGSFSTLEIQRTEQGDSAMYLCASSLGTGLKADTQYFGPGTRLTVL.

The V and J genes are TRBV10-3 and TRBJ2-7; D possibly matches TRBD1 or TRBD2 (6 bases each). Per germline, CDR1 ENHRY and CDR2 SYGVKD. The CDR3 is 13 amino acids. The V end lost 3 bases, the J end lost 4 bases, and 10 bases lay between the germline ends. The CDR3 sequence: CAISEVGGYEQYF. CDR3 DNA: TGTGCCATCAGTGAAGTAGGGGGGTACGAGCAGTACTTC.

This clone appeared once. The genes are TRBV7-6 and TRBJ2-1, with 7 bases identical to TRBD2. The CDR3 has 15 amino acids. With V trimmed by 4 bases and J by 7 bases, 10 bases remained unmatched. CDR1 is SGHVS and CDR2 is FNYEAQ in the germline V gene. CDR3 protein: CASSWSGNLGNEQFF. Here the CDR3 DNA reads TGTGCCAGCAGCTGGAGCGGGAACCTGGGTAATGAGCAGTTCTTC.

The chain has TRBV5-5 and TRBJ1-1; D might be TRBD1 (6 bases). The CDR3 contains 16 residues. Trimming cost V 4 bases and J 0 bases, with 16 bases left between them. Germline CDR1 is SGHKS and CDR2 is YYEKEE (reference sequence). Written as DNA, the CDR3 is TGTGCCAGCAGCCCGTCCGGGACACTAATGAACACTGAAGCTTTCTTT. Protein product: CASSPSGTLMNTEAFF.

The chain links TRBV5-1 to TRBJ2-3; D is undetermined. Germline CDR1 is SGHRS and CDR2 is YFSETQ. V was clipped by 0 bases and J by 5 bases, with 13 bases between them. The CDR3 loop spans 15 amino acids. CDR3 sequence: CASSLGSVVRDTQYF. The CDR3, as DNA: TGCGCCAGCAGCTTGGGTTCAGTTGTCCGAGATACGCAGTATTTT.

The CDR3 coding sequence is TGTGCCAGCAGTTTCGGGGGGTCCAATAACTATGGCTACACCTTC. Translation gives CASSFGGSNNYGYTF. The rearrangement uses TRBV27 and TRBJ1-2; maybe TRBD1 (5 bases). The length of the CDR3 is 15 residues. The V gene lost 3 bases and the J gene lost 1 base, with 12 bases spanning the gap. The germline V gene encodes CDR1 MNHEY and CDR2 SMNVEV (reference sequence).

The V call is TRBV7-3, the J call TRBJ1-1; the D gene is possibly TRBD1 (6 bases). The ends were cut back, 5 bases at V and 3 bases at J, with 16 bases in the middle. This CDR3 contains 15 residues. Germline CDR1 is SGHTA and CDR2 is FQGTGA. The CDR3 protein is CASSVTGRGDTEAFF. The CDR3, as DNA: TGTGCCAGCAGCGTCACAGGGAGGGGTGACACTGAAGCTTTCTTT.

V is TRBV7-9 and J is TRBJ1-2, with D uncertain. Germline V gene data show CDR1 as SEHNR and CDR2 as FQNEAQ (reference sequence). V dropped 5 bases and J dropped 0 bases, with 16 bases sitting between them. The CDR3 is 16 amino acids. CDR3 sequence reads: CASSPSGSTANYGYTF. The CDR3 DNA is TGTGCCAGCAGCCCCTCCGGGAGTACCGCTAACTATGGCTACACCTTC.

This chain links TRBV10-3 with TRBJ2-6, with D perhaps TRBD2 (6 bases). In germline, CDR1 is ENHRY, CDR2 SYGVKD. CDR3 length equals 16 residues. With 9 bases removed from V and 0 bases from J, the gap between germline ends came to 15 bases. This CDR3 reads CAIGGNRASGANVLTF. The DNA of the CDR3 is TGTGCCATTGGGGGGAACAGAGCCTCTGGGGCCAACGTCCTGACTTTC.

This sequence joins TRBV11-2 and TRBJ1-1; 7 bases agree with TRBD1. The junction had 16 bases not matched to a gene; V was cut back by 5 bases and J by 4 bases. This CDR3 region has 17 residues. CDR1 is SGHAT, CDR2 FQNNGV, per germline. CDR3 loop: CASSRLRDSSVATEAFF. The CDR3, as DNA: TGTGCCAGCAGCCGACTCCGGGACAGCAGCGTGGCCACTGAAGCTTTCTTT.

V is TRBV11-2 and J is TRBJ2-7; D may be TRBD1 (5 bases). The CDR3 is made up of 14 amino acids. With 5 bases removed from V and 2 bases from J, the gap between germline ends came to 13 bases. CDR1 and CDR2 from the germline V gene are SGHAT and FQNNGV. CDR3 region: CASSLRVTTYEQYF. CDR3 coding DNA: TGTGCCAGCAGCCTCAGGGTCACCACCTACGAGCAGTACTTC.

The CDR3 is CSVEDLGRKSNTEAFF. CDR3 DNA: TGCAGCGTTGAAGATCTGGGACGGAAATCGAACACTGAAGCTTTCTTT. The chain combines TRBV29-1 with TRBJ1-1, with a weak D call TRBD1 (5 bases). Germline CDR1 SQVTM, CDR2 ANQGSEA. Trimming left V 0 bases short and J 1 base short, with 15 bases between. This CDR3 has 16 amino acids.

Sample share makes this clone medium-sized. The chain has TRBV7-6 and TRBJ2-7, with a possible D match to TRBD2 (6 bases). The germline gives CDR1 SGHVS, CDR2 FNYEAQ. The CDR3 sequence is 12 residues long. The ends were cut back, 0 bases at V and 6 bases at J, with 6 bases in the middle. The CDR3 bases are TGTGCCAGCAGCTTAGCGGGAGGCGAGCAGTACTTC. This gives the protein CASSLAGGEQYF. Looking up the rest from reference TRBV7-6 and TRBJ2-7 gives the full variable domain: GAGVSQSPRYKVTKRGQDVALRCDPISGHVSLYWYRQALGQGPEFLTYFNYEAQQDKSGLPNDRFSAERPEGSISTLTIQRTEQRDSAMYRCASSLAGGEQYFGPGTRLTVT.

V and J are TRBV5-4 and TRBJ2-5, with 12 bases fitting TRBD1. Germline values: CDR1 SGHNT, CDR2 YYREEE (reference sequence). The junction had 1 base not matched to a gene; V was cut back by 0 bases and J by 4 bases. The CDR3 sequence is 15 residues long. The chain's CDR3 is CASSLGDRGRETQYF. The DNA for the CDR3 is TGTGCCAGCAGCTTGGGGGACAGGGGGCGAGAGACCCAGTACTTC.

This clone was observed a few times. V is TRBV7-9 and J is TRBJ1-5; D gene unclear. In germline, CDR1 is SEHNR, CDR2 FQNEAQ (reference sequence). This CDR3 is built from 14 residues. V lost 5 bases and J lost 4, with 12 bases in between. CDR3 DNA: TGTGCCAGCAGCCCCGGAACGTTTAATCAGCCCCAGCATTTT. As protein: CASSPGTFNQPQHF.

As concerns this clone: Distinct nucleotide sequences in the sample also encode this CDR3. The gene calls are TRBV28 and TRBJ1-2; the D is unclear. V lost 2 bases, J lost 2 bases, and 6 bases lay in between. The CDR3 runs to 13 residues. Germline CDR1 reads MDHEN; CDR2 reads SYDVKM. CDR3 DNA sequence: TGTGCCAGCAGTTTAACCGGGAACTATGGCTACACCTTC. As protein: CASSLTGNYGYTF.